Below are 25 T cell receptor beta chains sequenced from a single sample in a study of tumor-infiltrating lymphocytes in primary liver carcinoma. Using a constant-region primer together with ProtoScript II reverse transcriptase, TCR beta cDNA was made from around 500 ng of total RNA. Slightly modified ARM-PCR, run as three nested multiplex PCR rounds, produced the TCR beta libraries. Forward primers for TRBV1-TRBV30 and a C-beta reverse primer served the first two PCR rounds, at about 9 cycles each. One entry per CDR3 protein, called by TCRdb with MiXCR from the multiplex PCR reads. The sample lists 95,000 to 150,000 distinct CDR3 sequences, around 62% occurring once. The study co-extracted DNA and RNA from 20-30 mg of unsorted bulk tissue. Sample: liver tumor tissue from sampling region 1. The subset was: tumor region T1, superior pole. The receptors derive from a woman aged 60-75 years with primary liver carcinoma and hepatitis B virus infection.

In the case of this clonotype: A much larger clone differs by one base, so this may be a read error. The rearrangement joins TRBV29-1 to TRBJ2-3, with TRBD2 matching over 8 bases. V dropped 0 bases and J dropped 6; count of bases not matched to a gene: 20. Per the germline V gene, CDR1 is SQVTM and CDR2 is ANQGSEA. CDR3 length equals 19 residues. CDR3 DNA: TGCAGCGTTGAAGATTTGCTGGGACTAGTGGGAGCGAATCCCGATACGCAGTATTTT. Amino acids: CSVEDLLGLVGANPDTQYF.

This clonotype occurred once. Given the absence of the conserved phenylalanine or tryptophan at the CDR3 end, a read error is likely. CDR3 in DNA: TGCAGCGTTTCGAGGGGGACTAGCGGGGACGGGAAGCTGTTTTAT. This translates into CSVSRGTSGDGKLFY. The J gene is TRBJ2-2, the V gene TRBV29-1; 13 bases align to TRBD2. Germline loops: CDR1 SQVTM, CDR2 ANQGSEA. The length of the CDR3 is 15 residues.

Regarding this clonotype: A read error may produce the germline difference seen at one junction end. V and J are TRBV7-9 and TRBJ2-6; D may be TRBD2 (5 bases). The V gene's germline CDR1 is SEHNR and CDR2 FQNEAQ (reference sequence). The CDR3 has 15 amino acids. The CDR3 loop reads CASSLGGREANALTF. The CDR3 coding sequence is TGCGCCAGCAGCTTAGGCGGGCGAGAGGCCAACGCCCTGACTTTC. Supplemented by reference TRBV7-9 and TRBJ2-6, the full variable domain reads DTGVSQNPRHKITKRGQNVTFRCDPISEHNRLYWYRQTLGQGPEFLTYFQNEAQLEKSRLLSDRFSAERPKGSFSTLEIQRTEQGDSAMYLCASSLGGREANALTFGAGSRLTVL.

As concerns this clonotype: This may stem from a read error, because a much larger clone lies one nucleotide away. The chain recombines TRBV6-6 with TRBJ1-1, with D uncertain. The CDR3 consists of 15 residues. The germline V gene encodes CDR1 MNHNY and CDR2 SVGAGI (reference sequence). The ends were cut back, 1 base at V and 1 base at J, with 10 bases in the middle. The CDR3 DNA follows: TGTGCCAGCAGTTACTGCGCCTACAGGAACACTGAAGCTTTCTTT. It specifies CASSYCAYRNTEAFF.

A note on this clonotype: A much larger clone lies a single base off, so this may be a read error. This chain connects TRBV6-5 to TRBJ2-2; D could derive from TRBD1 or TRBD2 (5 bases each). Per the germline V gene, CDR1 is MNHEY and CDR2 is SVGAGI. This CDR3 is built from 14 residues. The DNA for the CDR3 is TGTGCCAGCAGTCACTCAAAGGGACGAGGGGAGCTGTTTTTT. Amino acid sequence: CASSHSKGRGELFF.

The J gene is TRBJ1-5, the V gene TRBV28, with TRBD1 matching over 7 bases. CDR1 and CDR2 from the germline V gene are MDHEN and SYDVKM. V lost 4 bases to trimming and J lost 7 bases; unmatched junction nucleotides: 7. This CDR3 has 14 amino acids. CDR3 DNA: TGTGCCAGCAGTTCAACGACAGGGTACCAGCCCCAGCATTTT. It translates to CASSSTTGYQPQHF.

The chain has TRBV7-9 and TRBJ2-1; D remains unclear. Germline V gene data show CDR1 as SEHNR and CDR2 as FQNEAQ (reference sequence). The CDR3 totals 15 residues. Trimming pared 6 bases from V and 8 bases from J, leaving 20 bases between. The CDR3 bases are TGTGCCAGCAGTTACCGGGCCCAGAGGTACGATGAGCAGTTCTTC. As protein: CASSYRAQRYDEQFF.

This clonotype turned up a few times. A junction boundary mismatches the germline segment, possibly from a read error. The rearrangement joins TRBV11-2 to TRBJ2-7; TRBD2 agrees at 8 bases. This CDR3 spans 18 amino acids. The germline CDR1 and CDR2 sequences are SGHAT and FQNNGV. The chain's CDR3 is CASSLNRVSLAGPYEQYF. CDR3 nucleotide sequence: TGTGCTAGCAGCTTAAATCGGGTCAGTCTAGCGGGTCCCTACGAGCAGTACTTC.

This clonotype has a single count. At one end, the junction sequence differs from germline, possibly due to a read error. J is TRBJ1-4 and V is TRBV30; D might be TRBD1 (6 bases). The CDR3 totals 14 residues. The germline gives CDR1 GTSNPN, CDR2 SVGIG (reference sequence). For the CDR3, the DNA is TGTGTCTGGAGTCGTCAGGGGATGGTTGAAAAACTGTTTTTT. Translating it yields CVWSRQGMVEKLFF. Filled out from reference TRBV30 and TRBJ1-4, the complete variable domain reads SQTIHQWPATLVQPVGSPLSLECTVEGTSNPNLYWYRQAAGRGLQLLFYSVGIGQISSEVPQNLSASRPQDRQFILSSKKLLLSDSGFYLCVWSRQGMVEKLFFGSGTQLSVL.

This rearrangement joins TRBV28 to TRBJ2-7; no clear D. From germline, CDR1 is MDHEN and CDR2 SYDVKM. The length of the CDR3 is 14 residues. V shed 8 bases and J shed 2 bases, with 16 bases lying between them. The CDR3 here is CASLEASNAYEQYF. Here the CDR3 DNA reads TGTGCCAGCCTCGAGGCTTCTAATGCCTACGAGCAGTACTTC.

The rearrangement links TRBV2 to TRBJ2-3, with TRBD1 matching over 8 bases. The CDR3 has 16 residues. Germline CDR1 SNHLY, CDR2 FYNNEI. The junction had 5 bases not matched to a gene; V was cut back by 3 bases and J by 0 bases. The CDR3 DNA follows: TGTGCCAGCAGTGATTGGGGGACAGGAAGCACAGATACGCAGTATTTT. It codes for CASSDWGTGSTDTQYF.

This clonotype was seen more than once but under ten times. V gene TRBV7-9 combines with J gene TRBJ2-4, with 8 bases matching TRBD2. This CDR3 comprises 19 residues. Trimming cost V 3 bases and J 2 bases; bases outside gene matches: 15. The germline V gene encodes CDR1 SEHNR and CDR2 FQNEAQ (reference sequence). CDR3 bases: TGTGCCAGCAGCTTGTGGGTAGCGGGGAGTCCTGAGTCCAAAAACATTCAGTACTTC. Encoded protein: CASSLWVAGSPESKNIQYF.

A note on this clonotype: The missing conserved phenylalanine or tryptophan at the end of this CDR3 makes a read error likely. Because the CDR3's place on the DNA is in doubt, the DNA is left out and the CDR3 is given as listed by TCRdb. The CDR3 loop reads CASSLRQRAGESHI. The rearrangement joins TRBV11-1 to TRBJ2-3; the table's D call, TRBD2, has no DNA check behind it. Including both end residues, the CDR3 is 14 amino acids long. Germline values: CDR1 SGHAT, CDR2 FQDESV (reference sequence).

This clonotype was seen only once. This likely comes from a read error, as the CDR3 has no conserved phenylalanine or tryptophan at its end. The chain has TRBV29-1 and TRBJ2-7; 9 nucleotides align to TRBD2. The V gene's germline CDR1 is SQVTM and CDR2 ANQGSEA. J gave up 4 bases and V 7 bases, and 17 bases lay outside the gene matches. The CDR3 is 16 amino acids. The CDR3 protein is CSENQGLAGVLYEQYS. In nucleotides, the CDR3 is TGCAGCGAGAACCAGGGACTAGCAGGAGTGTTATACGAGCAGTACTCC.

This clonotype occurred a few times. The rearrangement joins TRBV5-1 to TRBJ2-7; 10 bases are shared with TRBD1. Looked up from germline, CDR1 is SGHRS and CDR2 is YFSETQ. V lost 4 bases and J lost 4; bases outside the gene matches: 8. This CDR3 contains 15 residues. CDR3 DNA sequence: TGCGCCAGCAGCGCAAGACAGGGGGCAGGGTACGAGCAGTACTTC. Translation: CASSARQGAGYEQYF.

Regarding this clonotype: This sequence may be a read error, since a much larger clone differs from it by one base. V usage is TRBV10-1 and J usage is TRBJ2-7; no reliable D call. In germline, CDR1 is WNHNN, CDR2 SYGVQD (reference sequence). The CDR3 loop spans 13 amino acids. V lost 0 bases and J 6 bases, leaving 9 bases between the germline ends. As DNA, the CDR3 is TGCGCCAGCAGTGAGTCCCCCTGGGCCGAGCAGTACTTC. Translated: CASSESPWAEQYF.

In regard to this clonotype: Relative to the germline gene, one junction end is altered; a read error may explain this. V usage is TRBV11-2 and J usage is TRBJ2-7; D is perhaps TRBD2 (5 bases). The CDR3 sequence is 13 residues long. Germline lookup yields CDR1 SGHAT and CDR2 FQNNGV. DNA of the CDR3: TGTGCCAGGAGGGCCCATGGAGCCTACGAGCAGTACTTT. Translation: CARRAHGAYEQYF.

This clonotype was observed a handful of times. V gene TRBV7-9 combines with J gene TRBJ2-5, with D possibly TRBD2 on 5 matching bases. Germline values: CDR1 SEHNR, CDR2 FQNEAQ (reference sequence). The CDR3 sequence is 14 residues long. V shed 2 bases and J shed 5 bases, with 12 bases lying between them. Here the CDR3 DNA reads TGTGCCAGCAGCTTAATCGTGGGCGGGGAGACCCAGTACTTC. Translated, it gives CASSLIVGGETQYF.

This clonotype was seen a single time. As the CDR3 is not closed by the conserved phenylalanine or tryptophan, this likely results from a read error. The chain carries TRBV28 and TRBJ2-7; possibly TRBD1 or TRBD2 for D (5 bases each). This CDR3 has 14 residues. CDR1 is MDHEN, CDR2 SYDVKM, per germline. The V end was cut by 11 bases, the J end by 0 bases, with 17 bases between. The CDR3 loop is CAVNGAIDSYEQYL. The CDR3 DNA is TGTGCCGTCAACGGGGCCATTGACTCCTACGAGCAGTACCTC.

There are many counts of this clonotype. The chain combines TRBV29-1 with TRBJ1-2, with D perhaps TRBD1 (6 bases). Germline V lookup: CDR1 SQVTM, CDR2 ANQGSEA. This CDR3 contains 14 residues. V shed 6 bases and J shed 6 bases, with 20 bases lying between them. This chain's CDR3 is CSVPTGLGDDGYTF. In DNA, the CDR3 is TGCAGCGTGCCCACAGGGTTAGGTGATGATGGCTACACCTTC.

This clonotype was seen many times. V and J are TRBV7-3 and TRBJ1-1; D gene ambiguous. The germline gives CDR1 SGHTA, CDR2 FQGTGA. V was pared by 6 bases and J by 2 bases, with 13 bases between. This CDR3 region has 14 residues. The CDR3 loop reads CASSPGPTNTEAFF. The CDR3 nucleotides read TGTGCCAGCAGTCCTGGCCCAACCAACACTGAAGCTTTCTTT.

Remarks on this clonotype: The junction does not match germline at one end; this may be a read error. The chain joins TRBV4-2 to TRBJ2-2; 8 nucleotides match TRBD1. The CDR3 is 16 amino acids. In germline, CDR1 is LGHNA, CDR2 YNFKEQ. CDR3 residues: CASSQQGARDTGELYF. The CDR3 nucleotides read TGTGCCAGCAGTCAGCAGGGGGCTCGAGACACCGGGGAACTGTATTTT.

To note about this clonotype: The germline gene is not matched at one end of the junction; a read error may be the cause. The gene calls are TRBV29-1 and TRBJ2-1; 11 positions agree with TRBD2. Germline lookup yields CDR1 SQVTM and CDR2 ANQGSEA. The CDR3 runs 15 residues. CDR3 amino acids: CSVDSGTSGYNGQFF. The CDR3 DNA reads as TGCAGCGTTGATTCCGGGACTAGCGGTTACAATGGGCAGTTCTTC.

With respect to this clonotype: An end of the junction differs from the germline gene, which may be a read error. The chain joins TRBV11-2 to TRBJ2-6, with a weak D call TRBD1 (5 bases). This CDR3 contains 15 residues. CDR1 and CDR2 from the germline V gene are SGHAT and FQNNGV. CDR3 nucleotides: TGTGCCAGCAGCTTAGAGACAGCTGGGGCCTACGTCCTGACTTTC. Translating gives CASSLETAGAYVLTF.

Notes on this clonotype: This may come from a read error, since a much larger clone is one base off. The gene calls are TRBV14 and TRBJ2-5; TRBD1 is a possible D gene (6 bases). The CDR3 loop spans 15 amino acids. CDR1 SGHDN and CDR2 FVKESK come from the germline V gene. CDR3 sequence (DNA): TGTGCCAGCAGCCAAGTACAGGGCCTTGGCGAGACCCGGTACTTC. The encoded protein is CASSQVQGLGETRYF. The full variable domain, with the rest looked up from reference TRBV14 and TRBJ2-5, is EAGVTQFPSHSVIEKGQTVTLRCDPISGHDNLYWYRRVMGKEIKFLLHFVKESKQDESGMPNNRFLAERTGGTYSTLKVQPAELEDSGVYFCASSQVQGLGETRYFGPGTRLLVL.